This entry concerns a single T cell receptor beta chain. The antigen is unknown. The data originate from a study of CD8 T cells in ankylosing spondylitis. Generation of TCR beta libraries employed quantitative 5'-RACE incorporating molecular barcodes. TCRdb fed the 5' RACE reads into MiXCR, producing one record per CDR3 protein. The data contain around 770,000 distinct CDR3 sequences, 15% to 20% of them seen just once; the ten biggest clones take up 15% to 20%. Study conclusions and caveats: A motif in TCR beta, a set of under ten highly homologous variants, appeared characteristic of ankylosing spondylitis blood. Reports of some motif variants in reactive arthritis synovial fluid and blood predate this one.

V was clipped by 1 base and J by 5 bases, with 9 bases between them. From germline, CDR1 is LGHDT and CDR2 YNNKEL (reference sequence). This CDR3 contains 14 residues. The rearrangement uses TRBV3-1 and TRBJ2-1; D remains unclear. This receptor was obtained from a male donor with ankylosing spondylitis. Sequenced: blood, either unsorted or a sorted T cell fraction (not recorded which). The CDR3, as DNA: TGTGCCAGCAGCCAAGGGTTAGACCACAATGAGCAGTTCTTC. Translated: CASSQGLDHNEQFF.